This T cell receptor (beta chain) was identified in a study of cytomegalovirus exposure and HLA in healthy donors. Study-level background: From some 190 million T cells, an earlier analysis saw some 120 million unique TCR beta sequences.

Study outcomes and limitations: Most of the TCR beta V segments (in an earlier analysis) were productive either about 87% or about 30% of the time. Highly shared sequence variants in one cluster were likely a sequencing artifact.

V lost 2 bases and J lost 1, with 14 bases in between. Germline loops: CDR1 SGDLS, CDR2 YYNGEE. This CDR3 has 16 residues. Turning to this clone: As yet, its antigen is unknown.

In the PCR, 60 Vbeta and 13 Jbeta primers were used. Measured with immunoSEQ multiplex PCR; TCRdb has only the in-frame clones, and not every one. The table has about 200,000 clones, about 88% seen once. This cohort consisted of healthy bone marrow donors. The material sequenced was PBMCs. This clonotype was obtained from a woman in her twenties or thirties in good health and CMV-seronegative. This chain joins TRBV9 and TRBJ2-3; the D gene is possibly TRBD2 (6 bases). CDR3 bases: TGTGCCAGCAGCGTTCGACTAGTTGGGGGCACAGATACGCAGTATTTT. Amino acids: CASSVRLVGGTDTQYF.